This T cell receptor beta chain derives from a study of shared clonotypes between healthy human individuals. Overall study findings and caveats: Represented genetic and exposure-history diversity was restricted by having few donors.

The table came from immunoSEQ multiplex PCR; TCRdb's copy has only in-frame clones and leaves some out. The sample consists of approximately 1.4 million clones, about 98% of them appearing once. Per the germline V gene, CDR1 is KGHSH and CDR2 is LQKENI. Trimming cost V 3 bases and J 0 bases, with 6 bases left between them. The CDR3 runs 14 residues. A remark on this clone: The antigen is not known.

The rearrangement uses TRBV18 and TRBJ1-3; D is perhaps TRBD1 (5 bases). This receptor was identified in a man aged 25-45 years in good health. The sequencing sample was made of naive CD4+ T cells sorted from blood. Subset meaning: CD45RA+ positively selected. Here the CDR3 DNA reads TGTGCCAGCTCACCGGGACGCTCTGGAAACACCATATATTTT. Its translation: CASSPGRSGNTIYF.